This record concerns one T cell receptor beta chain sequence. Its target is not known. The sample comes from a study of cytomegalovirus exposure and HLA in healthy donors. Study observations and caveats: CMV antigen specificity was confirmed in vitro for three CMV-associated chains.

Trimming removed 2 bases at V and 0 bases at J, with 10 bases between. This CDR3 has 15 amino acids. Germline V gene data show CDR1 as SGHVS and CDR2 as FQNEAQ. TCRdb's table, derived via immunoSEQ multiplex PCR, lists solely in-frame clones and lacks some. The table includes approximately 59,000 clones, nearly 95% detected once. The sample taken for sequencing was PBMCs. This clonotype was sampled from a man aged 18 to 30 in good health and CMV-seropositive. This chain links TRBV7-8 with TRBJ1-2; D gene uncertain. This chain's CDR3 is CASSLTDTTNYGYTF. CDR3 bases: TGTGCCAGCAGCTTAACTGACACGACTAACTATGGCTACACCTTC.